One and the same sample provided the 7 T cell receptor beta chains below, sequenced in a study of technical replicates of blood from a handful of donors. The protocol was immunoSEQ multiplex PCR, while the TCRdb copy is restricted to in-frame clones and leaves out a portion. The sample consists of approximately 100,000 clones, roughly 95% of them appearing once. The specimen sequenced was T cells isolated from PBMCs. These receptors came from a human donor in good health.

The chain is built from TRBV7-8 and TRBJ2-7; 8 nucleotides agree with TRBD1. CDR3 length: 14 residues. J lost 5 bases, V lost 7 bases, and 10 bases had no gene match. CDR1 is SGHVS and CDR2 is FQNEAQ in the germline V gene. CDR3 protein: CASTGGAYLDEQYF. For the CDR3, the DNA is TGTGCCAGCACAGGGGGCGCCTATTTGGACGAGCAGTACTTC.

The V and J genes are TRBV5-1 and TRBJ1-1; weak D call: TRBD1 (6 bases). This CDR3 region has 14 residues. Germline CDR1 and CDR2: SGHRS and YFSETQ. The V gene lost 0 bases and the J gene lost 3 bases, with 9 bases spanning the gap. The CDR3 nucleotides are TGCGCCAGCAGCTTGGAGTCAGGGGACACTGAAGCTTTCTTT. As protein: CASSLESGDTEAFF.

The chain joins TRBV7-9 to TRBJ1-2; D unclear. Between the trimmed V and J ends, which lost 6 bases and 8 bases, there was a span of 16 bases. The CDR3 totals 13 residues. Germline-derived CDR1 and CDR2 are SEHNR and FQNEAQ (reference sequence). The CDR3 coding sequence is TGTGCCAGCAGGGAAGGGAGCCTGCCAGGCTACACCTTC. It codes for CASREGSLPGYTF. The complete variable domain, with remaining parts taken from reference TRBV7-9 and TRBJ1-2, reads DTGVSQNPRHKITKRGQNVTFRCDPISEHNRLYWYRQTLGQGPEFLTYFQNEAQLEKSRLLSDRFSAERPKGSFSTLEIQRTEQGDSAMYLCASREGSLPGYTFGSGTRLTVV.

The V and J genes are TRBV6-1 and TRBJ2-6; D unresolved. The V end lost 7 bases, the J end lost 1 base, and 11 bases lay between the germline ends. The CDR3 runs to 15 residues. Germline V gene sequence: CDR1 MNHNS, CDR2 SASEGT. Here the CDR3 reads CASIQLVSGANVLTF. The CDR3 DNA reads TGTGCCAGCATTCAGTTGGTTTCTGGGGCCAACGTCCTGACTTTC.

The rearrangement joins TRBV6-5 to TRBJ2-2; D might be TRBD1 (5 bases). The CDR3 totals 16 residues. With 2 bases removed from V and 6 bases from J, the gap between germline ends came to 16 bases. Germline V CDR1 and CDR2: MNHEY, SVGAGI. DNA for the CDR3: TGTGCCAGCAGTTACGCCCTAAGGACCAGGGCCGGGGAGCTGTTTTTT. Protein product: CASSYALRTRAGELFF.

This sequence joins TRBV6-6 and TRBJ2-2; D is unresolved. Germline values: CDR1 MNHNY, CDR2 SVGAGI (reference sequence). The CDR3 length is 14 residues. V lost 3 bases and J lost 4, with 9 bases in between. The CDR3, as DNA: TGTGCCAGCAGTTATGACCAGCGCACCGGGGAGCTGTTTTTT. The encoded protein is CASSYDQRTGELFF.

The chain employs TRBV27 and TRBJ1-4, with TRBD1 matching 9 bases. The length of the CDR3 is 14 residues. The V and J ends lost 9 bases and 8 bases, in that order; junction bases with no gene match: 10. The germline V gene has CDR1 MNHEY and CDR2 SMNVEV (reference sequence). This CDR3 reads CASSPGQGKEKLFF. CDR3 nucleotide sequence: TGTGCCAGTTCGCCGGGACAGGGAAAGGAAAAACTGTTTTTT.